This record looks at one T cell receptor beta chain sequence and its context. The source of the sample is a study of shared clonotypes between healthy human individuals. Measured with immunoSEQ multiplex PCR; TCRdb has only the in-frame clones, and not every one. The sample yields around 2.1 million clones, almost 96% seen once. The CDR3 spans 16 residues. The germline CDR1 and CDR2 sequences are SGDLS and YYNGEE. J was trimmed by 3 bases and V by 4 bases; bases with no gene match: 6. Material for sequencing was naive CD4+ T cells sorted from blood. This sample's subset: CD45RA+ positively selected. The TCR comes from a man younger than 30 in good health. The rearrangement uses TRBV9 and TRBJ2-3; TRBD2 aligns across 12 bases. The CDR3 reads CASSSGLAGLTDTQYF. DNA for the CDR3: TGTGCCAGCAGCTCCGGACTAGCGGGACTGACAGATACGCAGTATTTT. The variable domain in full, completed from reference TRBV9 and TRBJ2-3, reads DSGVTQTPKHLITATGQRVTLRCSPRSGDLSVYWYQQSLDQGLQFLIQYYNGEERAKGNILERFSAQQFPDLHSELNLSSLELGDSALYFCASSSGLAGLTDTQYFGPGTRLTVL.